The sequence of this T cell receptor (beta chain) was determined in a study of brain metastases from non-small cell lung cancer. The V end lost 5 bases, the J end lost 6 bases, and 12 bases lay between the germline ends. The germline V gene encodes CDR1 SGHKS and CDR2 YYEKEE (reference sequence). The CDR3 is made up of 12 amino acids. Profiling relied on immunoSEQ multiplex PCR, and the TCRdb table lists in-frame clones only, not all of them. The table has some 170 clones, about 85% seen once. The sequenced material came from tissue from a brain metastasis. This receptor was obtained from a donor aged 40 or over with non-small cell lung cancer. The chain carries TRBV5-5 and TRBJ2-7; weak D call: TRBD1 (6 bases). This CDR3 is CASSPLGAEQYV. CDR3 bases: TGTGCCAGCAGTCCGCTGGGGGCCGAGCAGTACGTC.